In its sample, the clone carrying this T cell receptor (beta chain) was seen many times. As yet, its antigen is unknown. These data are taken from a study of T cells in Graves' hyperthyroidism and ophthalmopathy. Study results and limitations: Blood also carried most thyroid clonotypes expanded above 0.001. Progression to ophthalmopathy was predicted a median of roughly 6.5 months early.

Germline V gene data show CDR1 as SNHLY and CDR2 as FYNNEI. V lost 6 bases and J lost 3; bases outside the gene matches: 7. The CDR3 has 15 residues. Amplification of TCR beta CDR3 regions was performed using RNA transcripts as template. The TCR CDR3 was amplified in a first-round RT-PCR using the HTBI primer set. TCRdb called the multiplex PCR reads again in MiXCR, with one record for every CDR3 protein. The table lists some 490,000 distinct CDR3 sequences, about 22% of them singletons, with around 50% in the top ten. The sequencing input was blood. The chain is built from TRBV2 and TRBJ2-5; TRBD2 matches at 10 bases. The sequence was collected from a woman in her sixties or seventies with Graves' ophthalmopathy. Here the CDR3 reads CASRKREGLEETQYF. The CDR3 region has the DNA TGTGCCAGCAGAAAGCGGGAGGGCTTGGAAGAGACCCAGTACTTC.